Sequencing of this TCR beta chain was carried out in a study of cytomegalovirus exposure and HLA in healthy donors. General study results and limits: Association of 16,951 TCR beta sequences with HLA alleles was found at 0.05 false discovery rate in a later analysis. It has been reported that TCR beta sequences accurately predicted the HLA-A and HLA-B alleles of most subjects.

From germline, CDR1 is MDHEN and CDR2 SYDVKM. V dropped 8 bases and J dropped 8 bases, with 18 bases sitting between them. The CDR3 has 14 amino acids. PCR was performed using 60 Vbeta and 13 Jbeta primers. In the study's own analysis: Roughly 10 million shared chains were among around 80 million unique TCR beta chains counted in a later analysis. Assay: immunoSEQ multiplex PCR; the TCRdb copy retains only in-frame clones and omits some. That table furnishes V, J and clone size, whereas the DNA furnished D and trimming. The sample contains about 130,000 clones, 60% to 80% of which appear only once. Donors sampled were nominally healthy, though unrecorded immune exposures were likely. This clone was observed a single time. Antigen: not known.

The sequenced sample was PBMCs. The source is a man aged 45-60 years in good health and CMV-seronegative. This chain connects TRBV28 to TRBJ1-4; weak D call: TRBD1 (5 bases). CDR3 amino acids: CASAEGGENEKLFF. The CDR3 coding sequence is TGTGCCAGCGCCGAGGGAGGGGAAAACGAAAAACTGTTTTTT.